The 12 T cell receptor beta chains below all came from one sample that was sequenced in a study of T cell repertoires in cytomegalovirus infection (dated by TCRdb to between 2018 and 2021). This sample was sequenced with an Illumina HiSeq 1500. TCRdb trimmed public reads at Q25 via fastp, called clones via MiXCR and kept in-frame beta chains. Rows with a matching CDR3 protein are joined into one entry that keeps the most common DNA and genes. The table for this sample lists about 180,000 distinct CDR3 sequences; approximately 15% of them were counted only once. The ten largest clones capture around 27% of the sample. Sequencing input: PBMCs. The receptor source for this set is a human donor in good health (CMV status not recorded). Some clones in this sample may be carry-over from other donors' samples.

V is TRBV19 and J is TRBJ1-6; D is unresolved. Germline V gene data show CDR1 as LNHDA and CDR2 as SQIVND (reference sequence). This CDR3 spans 15 amino acids. Trimming pared 8 bases from V and 4 bases from J, leaving 15 bases between. The CDR3 here is CASAGGGLYNSPLHF. The CDR3 nucleotides read TGTGCCAGTGCCGGCGGCGGACTATATAATTCACCCCTCCACTTT.

The V gene is TRBV7-8, the J gene TRBJ2-2, with unresolved D. CDR1 and CDR2 (germline): SGHVS, FQNEAQ. The V gene lost 8 bases and the J gene lost 6 bases, with 4 bases spanning the gap. This CDR3 has 10 amino acids. In nucleotides, the CDR3 is TGTGCCAGCTTGGCCGGGGAGCTGTTTTTT. It encodes CASLAGELFF.

This clonotype was seen ten or more times. This chain links TRBV28 with TRBJ2-1; the D is unclear. CDR3 length: 18 amino acids. Trimming took 3 bases from V and 0 from J, leaving 18 bases between them. The germline gives CDR1 MDHEN, CDR2 SYDVKM. The chain's CDR3 is CASSLFGVSISSYNEQFF. The CDR3 DNA reads TGTGCCAGCAGTTTGTTTGGGGTTTCGATCAGCTCCTACAATGAGCAGTTCTTC.

This clonotype was picked up many times. This chain joins TRBV20-1 and TRBJ2-5, with D tentatively TRBD2 (6 bases). Germline CDR1 is DFQATT and CDR2 is SNEGSKA (reference sequence). CDR3 length: 12 residues. V shed 3 bases and J shed 3 bases, with 8 bases lying between them. DNA for the CDR3: TGCAGTGCTAGTCAGCGGGAAGAGACCCAGTACTTC. Encoded protein: CSASQREETQYF.

This clonotype came up many times. The chain uses TRBV29-1 and TRBJ2-7; a weak D match, TRBD2 (6 bases). This CDR3 contains 15 residues. V lost 4 bases and J 2 bases, leaving 18 bases between the germline ends. CDR1 and CDR2 (germline): SQVTM, ANQGSEA. CDR3 bases: TGCAGCGTTGGATGGTTATCTAGCGTACCCTACGAGCAGTACTTC. Its protein is CSVGWLSSVPYEQYF.

This clonotype was seen a handful of times. The J gene is TRBJ2-7, the V gene TRBV18, with unresolved D. Per germline, CDR1 KGHSH and CDR2 LQKENI. This CDR3 spans 13 amino acids. V shed 4 bases and J shed 5 bases, with 12 bases lying between them. The CDR3: CASSRTIKDEQYF. The DNA for the CDR3 is TGTGCCAGCTCACGCACTATAAAAGACGAGCAGTACTTC.

Many counts were recorded for this clonotype. The V and J genes are TRBV7-2 and TRBJ2-3, with D possibly matching TRBD1 (5 bases). CDR3 size: 15 residues. Germline CDR1 and CDR2: SGHTA and FQGNSA. The V end lost 5 bases, the J end lost 4 bases, and 16 bases lay between the germline ends. CDR3 coding DNA: TGTGCCAGCAGCCCCTTAGCCCAGGGTGCAGATACGCAGTATTTT. Protein sequence: CASSPLAQGADTQYF.

V usage is TRBV20-1 and J usage is TRBJ2-3, with a tentative D call TRBD2 (6 bases). The CDR3 length is 15 residues. CDR1 is DFQATT, CDR2 SNEGSKA, per germline (reference sequence). With 6 bases removed from V and 2 bases from J, the gap between germline ends came to 18 bases. The CDR3 region has the DNA TGCAGTGCCCCTCTTTGGGGGGACGTCACAGATACGCAGTATTTT. Translated, it gives CSAPLWGDVTDTQYF.

The genes are TRBV12-3 or TRBV12-4 and TRBJ1-5; D may be TRBD1 (5 bases). V lost 6 bases and J lost 9, with 12 bases in between. The CDR3 is 12 amino acids. The CDR3 sequence is CASRIHQGPQHF. CDR3 nucleotides: TGTGCCAGCAGAATTCATCAGGGGCCCCAGCATTTT.

This clonotype has only a few counts. V usage is TRBV7-9 and J usage is TRBJ2-5, with 12 bases that match TRBD2. CDR1 and CDR2 from the germline V gene are SEHNR and FQNEAQ (reference sequence). V gave up 8 bases and J gave up 0 bases; unmatched junction bases: 4. This CDR3 region has 15 residues. CDR3 loop: CASYTSGGYQETQYF. CDR3 in DNA: TGTGCCAGCTACACTAGCGGGGGGTACCAAGAGACCCAGTACTTC.

This clonotype was detected many times. The rearrangement joins TRBV7-2 to TRBJ2-5; D possibly corresponds to TRBD2 (6 bases). V lost 3 bases and J 5 bases, leaving 19 bases between the germline ends. Germline CDR1 SGHTA, CDR2 FQGNSA. CDR3 size: 16 residues. CDR3 in amino acids: CASSFPGAPGRETQYF. Written as DNA, the CDR3 is TGTGCCAGCAGCTTCCCCGGGGCGCCAGGGAGGGAGACCCAGTACTTC.

This clonotype was counted a few times. This may be a read error: a much more frequent sequence differs by one nucleotide. This chain links TRBV12-3 or TRBV12-4 with TRBJ1-1; D gene uncertain. The CDR3 contains 13 residues. The CDR3 loop reads CVSSLALGTEAFF. CDR3 nucleotide sequence: TGTGTCAGCAGTTTGGCGTTGGGCACTGAAGCTTTCTTT.